This TCR beta chain was captured in a study of cytomegalovirus exposure and HLA in healthy donors. Libraries were prepared by immunoSEQ multiplex PCR; TCRdb keeps only in-frame clonotypes and omits some of them. The table has over 200,000 clones, about 90% seen once. The sequencing input was PBMCs. The TCR comes from a woman between 18 and 29 years old in good health and CMV-seronegative.

The CDR3, as DNA: TGTGCCACCAGCTTGCTTACAGGCGTCTCCTACGAGCAGTACTTC. It yields the protein CATSLLTGVSYEQYF. The chain employs TRBV15 and TRBJ2-7; weak D call: TRBD1 (5 bases). This CDR3 spans 15 amino acids. Germline V lookup: CDR1 LNHNV, CDR2 YYDKDF (reference sequence). V shed 5 bases and J shed 0 bases, with 14 bases lying between them.